This T cell receptor beta chain comes out of a study of CD8 T cells in Susac syndrome. The authors carried out high-throughput sequencing of TCR beta. They applied it to CD8+ and CD4+ T cells obtained from blood. The V and J ends lost 0 bases and 4 bases respectively, with 11 bases between them. The CDR3 spans 15 residues. Looked up from germline, CDR1 is SGDLS and CDR2 is YYNGEE. Random hexamers served to reverse transcribe roughly 0.5 to 1 ug RNA. TCRdb reprocessed the immunoSEQ multiplex PCR reads with MiXCR, giving one entry per CDR3 protein. This table has about 300,000 distinct CDR3 sequences, 85% appearing once.

The J gene is TRBJ2-1, the V gene TRBV9; TRBD2 might be the D (6 bases). The TCR comes from a human donor with multiple sclerosis. The sequenced sample consisted of CD8+ T cells from PBMCs. The CDR3 nucleotides read TGTGCCAGCAGCGTAGTGGGTAGCGGTTACAATGAGCAGTTCTTC. Protein sequence: CASSVVGSGYNEQFF. Complete variable domain (other parts from reference TRBV9 and TRBJ2-1): DSGVTQTPKHLITATGQRVTLRCSPRSGDLSVYWYQQSLDQGLQFLIQYYNGEERAKGNILERFSAQQFPDLHSELNLSSLELGDSALYFCASSVVGSGYNEQFFGPGTRLTVL.